These 21 T cell receptor beta chains were sequenced from one sample in a study of T-cell memory formation after mild COVID-19. MiXCR, run by TCRdb on the 5' RACE reads, gives a single entry per CDR3 protein. This sample carries under 300,000 distinct CDR3 sequences, around 15% of them seen once, and the ten largest clones take about a fifth. The specimen was PBMCs or a T cell subset sorted from them (not recorded which). All receptors come from a man aged 18 to 30 who had mild COVID-19 (a few samples of this study predate the infection). Cell type and time point are not known.

This clonotype has just a few counts. The chain couples TRBV5-1 to TRBJ2-7; a possible D gene is TRBD2 (7 bases). The CDR3 totals 17 residues. CDR1 and CDR2 from the germline V gene are SGHRS and YFSETQ. Between the trimmed V and J ends, which lost 5 bases and 3 bases, there was a span of 24 bases. The CDR3 is CASRRPYRRGGGYEQYF. The DNA of the CDR3 is TGCGCCAGCAGACGACCCTACCGCAGGGGAGGGGGCTACGAGCAGTACTTC.

The genes are TRBV19 and TRBJ2-3; 7 nucleotides line up with TRBD1. This CDR3 contains 15 residues. V gave up 5 bases and J gave up 1 base; unmatched junction bases: 6. Per germline, CDR1 LNHDA and CDR2 SQIVND (reference sequence). CDR3 coding DNA: TGTGCCAGTAGTCCGTGGGACAGTGGCACAGATACGCAGTATTTT. Translating gives CASSPWDSGTDTQYF.

This clonotype showed up just a few times. This chain connects TRBV13 to TRBJ2-7; weak D call: TRBD1 (6 bases). V was shortened by 2 bases and J by 2 bases, with 13 bases between the two germline ends. Per germline, CDR1 PRHDT and CDR2 FYEKMQ (reference sequence). The CDR3 length is 15 residues. In DNA form, the CDR3 reads TGTGCCAGCAGCTTATCCGCCAGGGGTCCCTACGAGCAGTACTTC. Encoded protein: CASSLSARGPYEQYF.

This clonotype was detected many times. J is TRBJ2-1 and V is TRBV29-1, with D uncertain. The CDR3 has 12 residues. V lost 6 bases, J lost 0 bases, and 6 bases lay in between. Germline lookup yields CDR1 SQVTM and CDR2 ANQGSEA. The CDR3 nucleotides are TGCAGCGTGGCATTCTCCTACAATGAGCAGTTCTTC. Protein: CSVAFSYNEQFF.

The chain recombines TRBV5-1 with TRBJ1-6; 7 bases agree with TRBD1. V shed 4 bases and J 6 bases; nucleotides not matched to a gene: 7. CDR1 is SGHRS and CDR2 is YFSETQ in the germline V gene. This CDR3 has 15 residues. CDR3 amino acids: CASSPPGQLNSPLHF. The CDR3 DNA reads as TGCGCCAGCAGCCCCCCGGGACAGCTTAATTCACCCCTCCACTTT. Filled out from reference TRBV5-1 and TRBJ1-6, the complete variable domain reads KAGVTQTPRYLIKTRGQQVTLSCSPISGHRSVSWYQQTPGQGLQFLFEYFSETQRNKGNFPGRFSGRQFSNSRSEMNVSTLELGDSALYLCASSPPGQLNSPLHFGNGTRLTVT.

This chain connects TRBV15 to TRBJ1-2, with D possibly matching TRBD1 (6 bases). This CDR3 has 13 amino acids. In germline, CDR1 is LNHNV, CDR2 YYDKDF (reference sequence). The germline V and J ends were trimmed by 3 bases and 8 bases, with 13 bases remaining between them. The CDR3 region has the DNA TGTGCCACCAGCAGGGGGGCCCTGGAGGGCTACACCTTC. Translating it yields CATSRGALEGYTF. Full variable domain (outside the CDR3, taken from reference TRBV15 and TRBJ1-2): DAMVIQNPRYQVTQFGKPVTLSCSQTLNHNVMYWYQQKSSQAPKLLFHYYDKDFNNEADTPDNFQSRRPNTSFCFLDIRSPGLGDTAMYLCATSRGALEGYTFGSGTRLTVV.

This clonotype has a handful of counts. The genes are TRBV7-6 and TRBJ2-7, with TRBD2 as a possible D gene (6 bases). V was pared by 0 bases and J by 0 bases, with 12 bases between. This CDR3 is 16 amino acids long. The germline V gene encodes CDR1 SGHVS and CDR2 FNYEAQ. The CDR3 loop reads CASSLAGIAASYEQYF. The CDR3, as DNA: TGTGCCAGCAGCTTAGCGGGGATAGCGGCCTCCTACGAGCAGTACTTC.

The chain recombines TRBV9 with TRBJ2-5; a possible D gene is TRBD2 (7 bases). Trimming shortened V by 0 bases and J by 3 bases, and 15 bases separated the two germline ends. There are 16 residues in the CDR3. The germline V gene encodes CDR1 SGDLS and CDR2 YYNGEE. CDR3 DNA sequence: TGTGCCAGCAGCGTAGGGGAGGGGGTAGCGGAAGAGACCCAGTACTTC. Protein sequence: CASSVGEGVAEETQYF.

The rearrangement joins TRBV7-8 to TRBJ2-1; no reliable D call. The CDR3 runs to 14 residues. Per the germline V gene, CDR1 is SGHVS and CDR2 is FQNEAQ. V was trimmed by 1 base and J by 9 bases, leaving 13 bases between them. CDR3: CASSLVRVAGEQFF. DNA for the CDR3: TGTGCCAGCAGCTTAGTAAGGGTGGCCGGTGAGCAGTTCTTC.

The V call is TRBV27, the J call TRBJ2-1; possibly TRBD1 for D (6 bases). Per germline, CDR1 MNHEY and CDR2 SMNVEV (reference sequence). This CDR3 is 16 amino acids long. V dropped 3 bases and J dropped 0 bases, with 12 bases sitting between them. CDR3 DNA sequence: TGTGCCAGCAGTTTCAGGGGCATACTCTCCTACAATGAGCAGTTCTTC. Translation gives CASSFRGILSYNEQFF.

V is TRBV6-5 and J is TRBJ2-7, with 11 positions matching TRBD1. CDR3 length: 16 amino acids. CDR1 and CDR2 from the germline V gene are MNHEY and SVGAGI. Trimming took 0 bases from V and 4 from J; bases not matched to a gene: 5. CDR3 bases: TGTGCCAGCAGTTACTCCGGACAGGGGGCGCGGTACGAGCAGTACTTC. Its protein product is CASSYSGQGARYEQYF.

This chain connects TRBV4-3 to TRBJ2-7; D ambiguous. Trimming pared 0 bases from V and 4 bases from J, leaving 7 bases between. This CDR3 comprises 13 residues. Germline V gives CDR1 LGHNA, CDR2 YSLEER. The CDR3 spells CASSQDISYEQYF. Here the CDR3 DNA reads TGCGCCAGCAGCCAAGACATCAGTTACGAGCAGTACTTC.

On this clonotype: It is unclear where the CDR3 begins or ends on the DNA, so no DNA is shown, and the CDR3 is as TCRdb lists it. This chain uses TRBV6-2 or TRBV6-3 with TRBJ2-7; the D segment call TRBD1 is taken from the table without a DNA check. CDR1 and CDR2 (germline): MNHEY, SVGEGT. The CDR3 length is 15 residues, termini included. The chain's CDR3 is CASSSSVKGGYEQYV.

CDR3 bases: TGTGCCAGCAGTTACTCTAGGGGCTACGAGCAGTACTTC. Its protein is CASSYSRGYEQYF. This chain connects TRBV6-5 to TRBJ2-7, with a weak D call TRBD1 (5 bases). Trimming took off 0 bases at V and 3 bases at J, with 6 bases between the two ends. The V gene's germline CDR1 is MNHEY and CDR2 SVGAGI. CDR3 length: 13 residues.

This rearrangement joins TRBV4-3 to TRBJ2-2; 9 nucleotides agree with TRBD2. CDR1 and CDR2 from the germline V gene are LGHNA and YSLEER. J lost 2 bases, V lost 0 bases, and 7 bases had no gene match. This CDR3 is built from 18 residues. DNA for the CDR3: TGCGCCAGCAGCCAAGAGGCTCTAGCGGGGCTCAACACCGGGGAGCTGTTTTTT. Protein sequence: CASSQEALAGLNTGELFF.

The sample holds a few counts of this clonotype. The chain couples TRBV12-3 or TRBV12-4 to TRBJ1-2; the D is unclear. V lost 5 bases and J 8 bases, leaving 21 bases between the germline ends. This CDR3 spans 15 amino acids. DNA of the CDR3: TGTGCCAGCAGTCCCAGGAACCTTGCCGGTTTAGGCTACACCTTC. It is translated as CASSPRNLAGLGYTF.

This clonotype was counted only a few times. The chain is built from TRBV4-3 and TRBJ1-2; no clear D gene. Germline V gene lookup returns CDR1 LGHNA and CDR2 YSLEER. The CDR3 sequence is 15 residues long. The V end was cut by 1 base, the J end by 4 bases, with 13 bases between. In DNA form, the CDR3 reads TGCGCCAGCAGCCAAGTAATCGGGGTAATCTATGGCTACACCTTC. It yields the protein CASSQVIGVIYGYTF.

This clonotype appeared many times. The chain links TRBV7-2 to TRBJ2-2; the match to TRBD1 covers 7 bases. V was pared by 5 bases and J by 4 bases, with 10 bases of the junction left unmatched. Germline loops: CDR1 SGHTA, CDR2 FQGNSA. The CDR3 sequence is 16 residues long. As DNA, the CDR3 is TGTGCCAGCAGCAATAGGGACAGCCTAAGCACCGGGGAGCTGTTTTTT. This translates into CASSNRDSLSTGELFF.

As DNA, the CDR3 is TGCGCCAGCAGGTCACCCTCTGGGGCCAACGTCCTGACTTTC. This gives the protein CASRSPSGANVLTF. The rearrangement links TRBV5-1 to TRBJ2-6; D not resolved. V gave up 5 bases and J gave up 0 bases, with 6 bases separating them. CDR3 length: 14 amino acids. Germline lookup yields CDR1 SGHRS and CDR2 YFSETQ.

This clonotype was observed a few times. The rearrangement uses TRBV28 and TRBJ2-2, with D unresolved. Germline CDR1 and CDR2: MDHEN and SYDVKM. V lost 3 bases, J lost 1 base, and 6 bases lay in between. The CDR3 runs to 14 residues. CDR3 amino acids: CASSFVLNTGELFF. The CDR3 nucleotides read TGTGCCAGCAGTTTTGTACTGAACACCGGGGAGCTGTTTTTT.

This clonotype was picked up a small number of times. The V and J genes are TRBV21-1 and TRBJ2-7; the D call of TRBD1 is as the table states it, not checked on the DNA. TRBV21-1 is listed as a pseudogene. The CDR3 runs 17 residues. The CDR3 DNA follows: TGTGCCAGCAGGAGGACAGGGGGGATAATGAGGACCTACGAGCAGTACGTC. As protein: CASRRTGGIMRTYEQYV.